Each of the 21 T cell receptor beta chains below was sequenced from the same sample in a study of T cell responses to AZD1222 COVID-19 vaccine. Data came from immunoSEQ multiplex PCR; TCRdb stores just in-frame clones and leaves some out. This table has 85,000 to 90,000 clones, roughly nine tenths appearing once. The sample was peripheral blood, taken 28 days after the second AZD1222 dose. These receptors came from an adult who received the AZD1222 COVID-19 vaccine.

The CDR3 here is CASSPPARAPYEQYF. The CDR3 nucleotides read TGTGCCAGCTCACCACCCGCCAGGGCTCCCTACGAGCAGTACTTC. This chain joins TRBV18 and TRBJ2-7; perhaps TRBD1 as D (5 bases). CDR3 size: 15 residues. Trimming removed 0 bases at V and 2 bases at J, with 11 bases between. In germline, CDR1 is KGHSH, CDR2 LQKENI.

The chain links TRBV5-1 to TRBJ1-6; the D is unclear. V shed 3 bases and J shed 7 bases, with 8 bases lying between them. Germline assignment: CDR1 SGHRS and CDR2 YFSETQ. The CDR3 totals 13 residues. The CDR3 DNA reads as TGCGCCAGCAGCTGGCACCAGAATTCACCCCTCCACTTT. This gives the protein CASSWHQNSPLHF.

The J gene is TRBJ2-2, the V gene TRBV15; possible D gene TRBD2, 5 bases. Per the germline V gene, CDR1 is LNHNV and CDR2 is YYDKDF (reference sequence). V shed 2 bases and J shed 5 bases, with 15 bases lying between them. The CDR3 totals 16 residues. The CDR3 reads CATSRSHSGSTGELFF. CDR3 coding DNA: TGTGCCACCAGCAGATCCCATTCGGGGTCGACCGGGGAGCTGTTTTTT.

This chain uses TRBV5-1 with TRBJ1-5; D not certain. Trimming cost V 2 bases and J 0 bases, with 9 bases left between them. The CDR3 totals 15 residues. In germline, CDR1 is SGHRS, CDR2 YFSETQ. The chain's CDR3 is CASSLDGYSNQPQHF. CDR3 bases: TGCGCCAGCAGCTTAGACGGATATAGCAATCAGCCCCAGCATTTT.

In nucleotides, the CDR3 is TGTGCCAGCAGGCTAAACAGAAGAGACACTGAAGCTTTCTTT. Translation gives CASRLNRRDTEAFF. The V call is TRBV28, the J call TRBJ1-1; D call uncertain. The V end was cut by 6 bases, the J end by 3 bases, with 14 bases between. The CDR3 extends over 14 amino acids. Germline V CDR1 and CDR2: MDHEN, SYDVKM.

The V call is TRBV2, the J call TRBJ2-7; TRBD2 aligns across 12 bases. CDR1 and CDR2 from the germline V gene are SNHLY and FYNNEI. CDR3 length equals 15 residues. Unmatched junction bases numbered 7, after V lost 6 bases and J lost 4 bases. Written as DNA, the CDR3 is TGTGCCAGCAGAGCGACTAGCGGGGGATATTACGAGCAGTACGTC. Its protein product is CASRATSGGYYEQYV.

This chain links TRBV5-5 with TRBJ2-2; possible D gene TRBD1, 6 bases. The CDR3 sequence is 16 residues long. The germline gives CDR1 SGHKS, CDR2 YYEKEE (reference sequence). Trimming cost V 6 bases and J 5 bases, with 20 bases left between them. The CDR3 nucleotides read TGTGCCAGCATCTTTTCGCCTTTCACAGGGACCGGGGAGCTGTTTTTT. It codes for CASIFSPFTGTGELFF.

The chain joins TRBV29-1 to TRBJ1-1; D gene unclear. Trimming stripped 5 bases from V and 4 bases from J, with 17 bases between. Germline V gene sequence: CDR1 SQVTM, CDR2 ANQGSEA. This CDR3 contains 14 residues. The CDR3 coding sequence is TGCAGCGTTTCCCGGGGAAGTGTCGGCACTGAAGCTTTCTTT. Residues: CSVSRGSVGTEAFF.

This rearrangement joins TRBV4-3 to TRBJ1-5; no reliable D call. Trimming stripped 1 base from V and 0 bases from J, with 7 bases between. There are 15 residues in the CDR3. Germline V gene sequence: CDR1 LGHNA, CDR2 YSLEER. CDR3 residues: CASSQGVGSNQPQHF. For the CDR3, the DNA is TGCGCCAGCAGCCAAGGGGTGGGTAGCAATCAGCCCCAGCATTTT.

In nucleotides, the CDR3 is TGTGCCAGCAGCCTCGGGTTCTCGGTCACCGGGGAGCTGTTTTTT. Protein: CASSLGFSVTGELFF. This chain connects TRBV7-6 to TRBJ2-2; no definite D call. CDR1 SGHVS and CDR2 FNYEAQ come from the germline V gene. This CDR3 has 15 residues. V was shortened by 5 bases and J by 4 bases, with 14 bases between the two germline ends.

The genes are TRBV6-2 or TRBV6-3 and TRBJ1-6, with TRBD1 matching 9 bases. Germline loops: CDR1 MNHEY, CDR2 SVGEGT. The ends lost 6 bases at V and 6 bases at J; junction bases unmatched: 9. The CDR3 has 16 amino acids. CDR3 in DNA: TGTGCCAGCAGCCTAAGAACAGGGGGCGGTAATTCACCCCTCCACTTT. It is translated as CASSLRTGGGNSPLHF.

The genes are TRBV19 and TRBJ2-2, with TRBD1 identical over 8 bases. The CDR3 is made up of 14 amino acids. V shed 6 bases, J shed 5 bases, and the junction held 5 bases outside the gene matches. Per the germline V gene, CDR1 is LNHDA and CDR2 is SQIVND (reference sequence). The CDR3 reads CASRDRVNTGELFF. CDR3 nucleotides: TGTGCCAGTAGGGACAGGGTAAATACCGGGGAGCTGTTTTTT.

This clone was counted once. The chain uses TRBV2 and TRBJ1-5; 10 bases match TRBD1. There are 15 residues in the CDR3. Germline V gene sequence: CDR1 SNHLY, CDR2 FYNNEI. Trimming cost V 4 bases and J 2 bases; bases outside gene matches: 2. The CDR3 here is CASSGDRGGNQPQHF. The CDR3 DNA reads as TGTGCCAGCAGTGGGGACAGGGGTGGCAATCAGCCCCAGCATTTT. Full variable domain (outside the CDR3, taken from reference TRBV2 and TRBJ1-5): EPEVTQTPSHQVTQMGQEVILRCVPISNHLYFYWYRQILGQKVEFLVSFYNNEISEKSEIFDDQFSVERPDGSNFTLKIRSTKLEDSAMYFCASSGDRGGNQPQHFGDGTRLSIL.

The chain links TRBV19 to TRBJ1-5; TRBD1 agrees at 11 bases. Germline V gives CDR1 LNHDA, CDR2 SQIVND (reference sequence). This CDR3 has 18 residues. The V and J ends lost 2 bases and 7 bases, in that order; junction bases with no gene match: 13. CDR3 nucleotide sequence: TGTGCCAGTAGTATACAATTCATGGGACAGGGGGTGAGACAGCCCCAGCATTTT. Translated: CASSIQFMGQGVRQPQHF.

This chain connects TRBV5-4 to TRBJ2-5, with TRBD2 matching over 8 bases. The CDR3 length is 16 residues. From germline, CDR1 is SGHNT and CDR2 YYREEE (reference sequence). The ends lost 9 bases at V and 0 bases at J; junction bases unmatched: 13. The CDR3 DNA reads TGTGCCACCGCCACATCAGGGACTAGAAACCAAGAGACCCAGTACTTC. This gives the protein CATATSGTRNQETQYF. Variable domain in full (rest from reference TRBV5-4 and TRBJ2-5): ETGVTQSPTHLIKTRGQQVTLRCSSQSGHNTVSWYQQALGQGPQFIFQYYREEENGRGNFPPRFSGLQFPNYSSELNVNALELDDSALYLCATATSGTRNQETQYFGPGTRLLVL.

In this sample, this clone turned up once. The rearrangement links TRBV28 to TRBJ2-1; 8 positions agree with TRBD2. The J segment lost 4 bases and the V segment lost 5 bases, leaving 7 bases of the junction unmatched. The CDR3 sequence is 15 residues long. Per the germline V gene, CDR1 is MDHEN and CDR2 is SYDVKM. The chain's CDR3 is CASSRGGPYYNEQFF. The CDR3 DNA is TGTGCCAGCAGTCGCGGGGGGCCATATTACAATGAGCAGTTCTTC.

The V gene is TRBV6-5, the J gene TRBJ2-7, with D possibly matching TRBD1 (5 bases). The CDR3 is 13 amino acids. The germline V and J ends were trimmed by 11 bases and 1 base, with 15 bases remaining between them. CDR1 and CDR2 from the germline V gene are MNHEY and SVGAGI. CDR3 in amino acids: CASRSGLSYEQYF. As DNA, the CDR3 is TGTGCCTCGAGGTCAGGGCTATCCTACGAGCAGTACTTC.

The V call is TRBV6-5, the J call TRBJ1-4; tentatively, D is TRBD1 (6 bases). CDR1 and CDR2 from the germline V gene are MNHEY and SVGAGI. Trimming took off 4 bases at V and 7 bases at J, with 13 bases between the two ends. The CDR3 extends over 14 amino acids. This chain's CDR3 is CASSSPGGSEKLFF. Written as DNA, the CDR3 is TGTGCCAGCAGTTCTCCCGGGGGCTCTGAAAAACTGTTTTTT.

The chain uses TRBV21-1 and TRBJ2-3; TRBD2 is taken as the D call from the table, unchecked against the DNA. TRBV21-1 is labeled a pseudogene. This CDR3 contains 11 residues. The DNA of the CDR3 is TGTGCCGCGGTTACTAGAGCTACGCAGTATTTT. It translates to CAAVTRATQYF.

The chain uses TRBV4-3 and TRBJ2-1, with TRBD2 matching 11 bases. Trimming removed 2 bases from V and 8 bases from J; junction bases left unmatched: 11. Germline-derived CDR1 and CDR2 are LGHNA and YSLEER. The CDR3 has 17 residues. CDR3 amino acids: CASSQTTSGGFFDEQFF. The CDR3, as DNA: TGCGCCAGCAGCCAAACCACTAGCGGGGGCTTTTTTGATGAGCAGTTCTTC.

The V and J genes are TRBV5-4 and TRBJ1-4; D ambiguous. CDR1 is SGHNT and CDR2 is YYREEE in the germline V gene (reference sequence). Trimming took 7 bases from V and 6 from J, leaving 7 bases between them. The CDR3 is 11 residues long. CDR3 sequence (DNA): TGTGCCAGCGGCTCTGATGAAAAACTGTTTTTT. Translated: CASGSDEKLFF. The full variable domain, rest sourced from reference TRBV5-4 and TRBJ1-4, is ETGVTQSPTHLIKTRGQQVTLRCSSQSGHNTVSWYQQALGQGPQFIFQYYREEENGRGNFPPRFSGLQFPNYSSELNVNALELDDSALYLCASGSDEKLFFGSGTQLSVL.